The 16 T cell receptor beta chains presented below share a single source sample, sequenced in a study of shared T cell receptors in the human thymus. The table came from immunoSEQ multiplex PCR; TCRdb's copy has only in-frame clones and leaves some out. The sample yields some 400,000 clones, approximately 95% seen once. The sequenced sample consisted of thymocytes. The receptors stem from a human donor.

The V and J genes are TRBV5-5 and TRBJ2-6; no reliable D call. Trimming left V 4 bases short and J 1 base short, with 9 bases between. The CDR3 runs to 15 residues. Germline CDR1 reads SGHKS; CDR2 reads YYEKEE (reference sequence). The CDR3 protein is CASSPPESGANVLTF. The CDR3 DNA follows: TGTGCCAGCAGCCCCCCCGAGTCTGGGGCCAACGTCCTGACTTTC.

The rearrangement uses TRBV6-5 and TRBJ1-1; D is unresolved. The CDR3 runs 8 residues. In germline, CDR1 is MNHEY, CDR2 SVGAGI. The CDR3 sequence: CSNTEAFF. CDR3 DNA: TGTTCGAACACTGAAGCTTTCTTT.

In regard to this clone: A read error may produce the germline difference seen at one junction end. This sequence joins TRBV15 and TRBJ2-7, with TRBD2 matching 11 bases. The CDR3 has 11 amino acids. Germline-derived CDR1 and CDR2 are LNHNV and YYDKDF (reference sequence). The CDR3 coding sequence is TGTGCCACCAGCAGTAGCGGGAGGGCCCTCTTC. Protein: CATSSSGRALF.

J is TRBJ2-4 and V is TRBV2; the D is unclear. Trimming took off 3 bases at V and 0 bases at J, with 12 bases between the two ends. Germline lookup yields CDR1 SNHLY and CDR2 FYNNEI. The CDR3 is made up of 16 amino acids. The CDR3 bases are TGTGCCAGCAGTGATTGGGTAGTACTAGCCAAAAACATTCAGTACTTC. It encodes CASSDWVVLAKNIQYF.

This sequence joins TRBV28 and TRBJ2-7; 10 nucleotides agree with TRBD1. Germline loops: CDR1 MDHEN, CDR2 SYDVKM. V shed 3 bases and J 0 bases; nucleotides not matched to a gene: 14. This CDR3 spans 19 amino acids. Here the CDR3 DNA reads TGTGCCAGCAGTTTGTTGGGGACAGGGGAGCAGACCAGCTCCTACGAGCAGTACTTC. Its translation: CASSLLGTGEQTSSYEQYF.

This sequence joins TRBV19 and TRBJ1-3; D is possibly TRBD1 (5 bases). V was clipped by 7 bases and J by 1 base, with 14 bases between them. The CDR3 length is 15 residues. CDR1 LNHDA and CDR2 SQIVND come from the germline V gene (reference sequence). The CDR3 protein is CASMGDGPSGNTIYF. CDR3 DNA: TGTGCCAGTATGGGGGACGGACCTTCTGGAAACACCATATATTTT.

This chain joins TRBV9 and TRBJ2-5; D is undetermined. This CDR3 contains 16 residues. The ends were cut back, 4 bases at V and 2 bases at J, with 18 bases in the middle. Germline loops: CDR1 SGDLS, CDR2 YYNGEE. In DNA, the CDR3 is TGTGCCAGCAGCACGGGCGTTTCTCGTGGGCAAGAGACCCAGTACTTC. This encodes CASSTGVSRGQETQYF.

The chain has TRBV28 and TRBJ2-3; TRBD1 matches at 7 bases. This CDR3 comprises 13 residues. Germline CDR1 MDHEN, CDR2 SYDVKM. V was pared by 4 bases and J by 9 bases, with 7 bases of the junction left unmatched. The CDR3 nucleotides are TGTGCCAGCAGTTCATACCGGGACAGAACGCAGTATTTT. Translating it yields CASSSYRDRTQYF.

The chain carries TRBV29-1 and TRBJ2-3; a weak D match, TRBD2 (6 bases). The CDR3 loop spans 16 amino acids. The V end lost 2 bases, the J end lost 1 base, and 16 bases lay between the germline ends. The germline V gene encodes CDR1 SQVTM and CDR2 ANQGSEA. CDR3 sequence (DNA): TGCAGCGTTGAATCTCGGCTTGGCGGGGGCACAGATACGCAGTATTTT. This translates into CSVESRLGGGTDTQYF.

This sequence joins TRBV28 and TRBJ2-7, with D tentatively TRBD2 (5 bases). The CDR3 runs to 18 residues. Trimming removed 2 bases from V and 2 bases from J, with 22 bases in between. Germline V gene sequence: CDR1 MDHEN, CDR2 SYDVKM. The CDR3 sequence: CASSLGGSWFRVAYEQYF. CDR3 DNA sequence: TGTGCCAGCAGTTTAGGAGGTAGTTGGTTTCGGGTCGCCTACGAGCAGTACTTC.

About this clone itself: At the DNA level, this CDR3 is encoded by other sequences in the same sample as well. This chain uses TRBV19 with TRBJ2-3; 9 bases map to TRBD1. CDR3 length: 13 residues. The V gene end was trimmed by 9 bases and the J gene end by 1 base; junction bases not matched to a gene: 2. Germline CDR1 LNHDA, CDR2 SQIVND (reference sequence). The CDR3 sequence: CASRDRGTDTQYF. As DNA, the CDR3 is TGTGCCAGCCGGGACAGGGGCACAGATACGCAGTATTTT. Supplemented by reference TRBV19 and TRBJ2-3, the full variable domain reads DGGITQSPKYLFRKEGQNVTLSCEQNLNHDAMYWYRQDPGQGLRLIYYSQIVNDFQKGDIAEGYSVSREKKESFPLTVTSAQKNPTAFYLCASRDRGTDTQYFGPGTRLTVL.

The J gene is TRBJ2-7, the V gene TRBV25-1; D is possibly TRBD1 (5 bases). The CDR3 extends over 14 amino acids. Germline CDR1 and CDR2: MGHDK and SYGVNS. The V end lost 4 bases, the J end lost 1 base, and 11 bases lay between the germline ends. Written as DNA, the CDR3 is TGTGCCAGCAGTGCAACGACAGATTCCTACGAGCAGTACTTC. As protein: CASSATTDSYEQYF.

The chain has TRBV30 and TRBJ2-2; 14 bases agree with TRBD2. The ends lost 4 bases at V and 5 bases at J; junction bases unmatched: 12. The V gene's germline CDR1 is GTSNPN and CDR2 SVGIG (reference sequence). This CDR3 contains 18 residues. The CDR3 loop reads CAWITQGLAGARTGELFF. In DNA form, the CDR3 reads TGTGCCTGGATCACACAGGGACTAGCGGGAGCGAGGACCGGGGAGCTGTTTTTT.

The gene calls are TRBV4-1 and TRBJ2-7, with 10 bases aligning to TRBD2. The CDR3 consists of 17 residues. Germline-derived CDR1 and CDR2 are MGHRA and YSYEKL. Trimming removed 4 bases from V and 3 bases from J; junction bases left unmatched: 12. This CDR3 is CASSRDLVAGGNYEQYF. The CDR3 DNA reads TGCGCCAGCAGCCGGGATTTGGTAGCGGGAGGTAACTACGAGCAGTACTTC.

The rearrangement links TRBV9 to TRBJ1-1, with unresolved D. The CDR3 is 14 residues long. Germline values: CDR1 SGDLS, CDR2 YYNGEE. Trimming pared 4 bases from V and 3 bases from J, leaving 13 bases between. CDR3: CASSPVHPYTEAFF. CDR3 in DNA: TGTGCCAGCAGCCCGGTACACCCTTACACTGAAGCTTTCTTT.

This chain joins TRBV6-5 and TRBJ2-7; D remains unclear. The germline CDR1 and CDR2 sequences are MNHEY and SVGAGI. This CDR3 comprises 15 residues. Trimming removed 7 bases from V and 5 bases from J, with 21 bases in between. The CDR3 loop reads CASTTATGFYNEQYF. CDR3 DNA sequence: TGTGCCAGCACTACCGCAACGGGTTTTTACAACGAGCAGTACTTC.